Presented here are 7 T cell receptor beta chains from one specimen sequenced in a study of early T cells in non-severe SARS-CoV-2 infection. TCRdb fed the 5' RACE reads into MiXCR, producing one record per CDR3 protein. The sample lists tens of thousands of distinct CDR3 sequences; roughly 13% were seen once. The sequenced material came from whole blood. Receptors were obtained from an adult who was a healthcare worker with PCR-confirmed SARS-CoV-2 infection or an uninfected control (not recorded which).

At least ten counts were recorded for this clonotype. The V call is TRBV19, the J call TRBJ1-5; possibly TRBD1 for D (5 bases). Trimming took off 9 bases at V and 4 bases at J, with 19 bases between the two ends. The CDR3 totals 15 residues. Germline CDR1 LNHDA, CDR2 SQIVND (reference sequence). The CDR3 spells CASLEAGKGNQPQHF. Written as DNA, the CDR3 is TGTGCCAGCCTTGAGGCAGGAAAGGGGAATCAGCCCCAGCATTTT.

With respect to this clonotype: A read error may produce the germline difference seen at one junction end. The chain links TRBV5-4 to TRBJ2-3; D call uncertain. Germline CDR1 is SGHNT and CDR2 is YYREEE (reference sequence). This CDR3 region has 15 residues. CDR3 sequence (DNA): TGTGCCAGCAGCTTGGTGACGATCGCTAAAGATACGCAGAATTTT. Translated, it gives CASSLVTIAKDTQNF.

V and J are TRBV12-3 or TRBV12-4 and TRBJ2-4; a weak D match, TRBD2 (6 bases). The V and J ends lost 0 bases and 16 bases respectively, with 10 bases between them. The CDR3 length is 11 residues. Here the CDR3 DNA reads TGTGCCAGCAGTTTAGCTGGGGAGGCTTACTTC. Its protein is CASSLAGEAYF.

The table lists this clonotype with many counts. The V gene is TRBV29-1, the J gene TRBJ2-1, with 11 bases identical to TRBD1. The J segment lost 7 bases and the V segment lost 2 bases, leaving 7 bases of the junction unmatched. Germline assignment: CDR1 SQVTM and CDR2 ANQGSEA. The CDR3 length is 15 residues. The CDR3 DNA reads TGCAGCGTTGAACCCGGACAGGGGGCCGGAAATGAGCAGTTCTTC. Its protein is CSVEPGQGAGNEQFF.

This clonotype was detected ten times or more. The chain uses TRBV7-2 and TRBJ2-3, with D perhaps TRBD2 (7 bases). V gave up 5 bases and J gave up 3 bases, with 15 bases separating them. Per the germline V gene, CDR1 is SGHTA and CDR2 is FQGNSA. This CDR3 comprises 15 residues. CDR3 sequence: CASSRGAEGTDTQYF. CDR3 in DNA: TGTGCCAGCAGCCGGGGGGCCGAAGGGACAGATACGCAGTATTTT.

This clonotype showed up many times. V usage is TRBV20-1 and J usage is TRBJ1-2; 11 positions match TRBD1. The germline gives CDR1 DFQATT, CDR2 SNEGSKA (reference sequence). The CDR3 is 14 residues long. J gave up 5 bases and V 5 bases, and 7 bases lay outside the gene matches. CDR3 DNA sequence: TGCAGTGCTGGAGGGGACAGGGGGAGTTATGGCTACACCTTC. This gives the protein CSAGGDRGSYGYTF.

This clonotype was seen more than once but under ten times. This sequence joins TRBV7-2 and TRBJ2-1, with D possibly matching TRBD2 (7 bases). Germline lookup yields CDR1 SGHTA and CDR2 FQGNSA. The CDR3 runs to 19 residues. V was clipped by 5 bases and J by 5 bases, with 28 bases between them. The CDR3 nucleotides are TGTGCCAGCAGCCCTTTCCCCCACCGTGGGGGGGGCTGGGACAATGAGCAGTTCTTC. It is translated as CASSPFPHRGGGWDNEQFF.